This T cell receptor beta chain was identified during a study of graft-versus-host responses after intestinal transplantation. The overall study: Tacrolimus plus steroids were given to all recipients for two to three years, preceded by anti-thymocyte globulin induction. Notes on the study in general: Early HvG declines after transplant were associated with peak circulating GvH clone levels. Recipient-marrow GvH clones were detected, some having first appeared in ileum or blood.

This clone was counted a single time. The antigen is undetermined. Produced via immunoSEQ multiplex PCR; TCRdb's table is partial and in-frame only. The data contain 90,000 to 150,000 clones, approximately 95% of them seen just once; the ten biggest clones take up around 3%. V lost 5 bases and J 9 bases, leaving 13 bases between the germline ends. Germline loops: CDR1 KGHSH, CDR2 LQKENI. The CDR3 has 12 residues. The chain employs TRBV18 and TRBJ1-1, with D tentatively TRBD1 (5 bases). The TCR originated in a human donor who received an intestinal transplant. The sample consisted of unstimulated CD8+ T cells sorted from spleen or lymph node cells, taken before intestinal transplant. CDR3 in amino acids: CASSTGTPKAFF. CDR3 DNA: TGTGCCAGCTCAACCGGGACTCCCAAAGCTTTCTTT.